This TCR beta chain is from a study of blood T cell repertoires in COVID-19. Turning to the study itself: The samples span acute and convalescent COVID-19 from the United States, Italy and Spain. Sample material is recorded as cDNA or gDNA derived from T cells, B-cell-depleted T cells, or PBMCs.

V lost 5 bases and J lost 4; bases outside the gene matches: 3. Germline assignment: CDR1 KGHSH and CDR2 LQKENI. CDR3 length equals 15 residues. Methods used by the authors: Amplification of reference gene primers provided the estimated nucleated cell counts. Assay: immunoSEQ multiplex PCR; the TCRdb copy retains only in-frame clones and omits some. For V, J and clone size, that table is used; D and trimming come from the DNA. The table lists tens of thousands of clones, approximately 80% of them singletons. A few counts support this clone. The clonotype comes from a man aged 80 or over with acute or convalescent COVID-19. V and J are TRBV18 and TRBJ2-3, with TRBD2 matching 13 bases. The sequenced material came from peripheral blood. The CDR3 reads CASSSTSGGADTQYF. For the CDR3, the DNA is TGTGCCAGCTCATCCACTAGCGGGGGGGCAGATACGCAGTATTTT.